The 3 T cell receptor beta chains given below trace back to one sample, sequenced in a study of naive and memory T cell subsets. The library had UMIs added by 3' ligation of an oligonucleotide to TCR cDNA. Amplification of ligated cDNA took four PCR rounds with SP2 and nested alpha and beta constant primers. TCRdb itself ran the 5' RACE reads through MiXCR, one entry per CDR3 protein. This sample yields 50,000 to 60,000 distinct CDR3 sequences, of which 6.5% to 8.5% are seen a single time; around a tenth belongs to the top ten. The receptor source for this set is a female donor in good health.

This rearrangement joins TRBV6-2 or TRBV6-3 to TRBJ2-2; D call uncertain. CDR3 length: 16 amino acids. Germline loops: CDR1 MNHEY, CDR2 SVGEGT. V lost 0 bases and J 6 bases, leaving 14 bases between the germline ends. The CDR3 DNA reads TGTGCCAGCAGTTACTCGAATATGGCGAGCCCCGGGGAGCTGTTTTTT. Translation: CASSYSNMASPGELFF.

In this sample, this clonotype turned up many times. The chain employs TRBV3-2 and TRBJ1-5; the table's D gene call, TRBD1, was not cross checked with the DNA. TRBV3-2 is described as a pseudogene. The CDR3 has 15 amino acids. This chain's CDR3 is CASSQRTNSNQPQHF. CDR3 DNA: TGTGCCAGCAGCCAAAGGACAAATAGCAATCAGCCCCAGCATTTT.

The chain is built from TRBV3-1 and TRBJ2-3, with 9 bases lining up with TRBD2. This CDR3 has 12 amino acids. Germline trimming cut 3 bases from V and 14 bases from J; bases unmatched to any gene: 6. The germline CDR1 and CDR2 sequences are LGHDT and YNNKEL (reference sequence). In DNA, the CDR3 is TGTGCCAGCAGCCACCCCGGGACTAGCCCGTATTTT. Translating gives CASSHPGTSPYF.